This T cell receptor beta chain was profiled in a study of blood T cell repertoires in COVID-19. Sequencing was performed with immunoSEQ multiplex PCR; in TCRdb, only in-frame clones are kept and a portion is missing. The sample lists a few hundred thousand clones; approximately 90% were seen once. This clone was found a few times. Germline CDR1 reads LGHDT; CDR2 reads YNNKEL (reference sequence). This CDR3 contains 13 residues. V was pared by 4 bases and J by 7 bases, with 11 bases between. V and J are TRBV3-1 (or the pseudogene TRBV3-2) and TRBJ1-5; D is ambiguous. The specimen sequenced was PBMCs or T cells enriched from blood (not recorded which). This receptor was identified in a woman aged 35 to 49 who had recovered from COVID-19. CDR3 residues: CASSPIAGQPQHF. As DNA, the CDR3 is TGTGCCAGCAGCCCCATCGCGGGGCAGCCCCAGCATTTT.